The 14 T cell receptor beta chains below come from one sample, sequenced in a study of blood T cell repertoires in COVID-19. The protocol was immunoSEQ multiplex PCR, while the TCRdb copy is restricted to in-frame clones and leaves out a portion. Among some 87,000 clones, over 70% were seen once, and the ten largest hold roughly 40%. Input material: peripheral blood. Source of these receptors: an elderly man with active or convalescent COVID-19.

The V gene is TRBV2, the J gene TRBJ2-7; weak D call: TRBD1 (6 bases). The V end was cut by 6 bases, the J end by 2 bases, with 17 bases between. Germline V gene data show CDR1 as SNHLY and CDR2 as FYNNEI. The CDR3 runs 15 residues. This chain's CDR3 is CASSKEQGKAYEQYF. The CDR3 coding sequence is TGTGCCAGCAGCAAGGAACAGGGTAAGGCCTACGAGCAGTACTTC.

J is TRBJ1-1 and V is TRBV7-9; D is unresolved. V lost 1 base, J lost 0 bases, and 12 bases lay in between. The CDR3 contains 16 residues. Germline lookup yields CDR1 SEHNR and CDR2 FQNEAQ (reference sequence). The CDR3 sequence is CASSLVLGALNTEAFF. For the CDR3, the DNA is TGTGCCAGCAGCTTAGTTCTAGGCGCCTTGAACACTGAAGCTTTCTTT.

The chain is built from TRBV4-1 and TRBJ1-4; the D is unclear. CDR3 size: 16 residues. Trimming stripped 5 bases from V and 4 bases from J, with 17 bases between. CDR1 MGHRA and CDR2 YSYEKL come from the germline V gene. For the CDR3, the DNA is TGCGCCAGCAGCTCATTAAGCAGGCGTGTTAATGAAAAACTGTTTTTT. Amino acid sequence: CASSSLSRRVNEKLFF.

The chain carries TRBV6-2 or TRBV6-3 and TRBJ2-1, with TRBD1 matching over 7 bases. J lost 5 bases, V lost 2 bases, and 3 bases had no gene match. The CDR3 covers 14 residues. Germline CDR1 is MNHEY and CDR2 is SVGEGT. DNA for the CDR3: TGTGCCAGCAGTTACGTGGGACAGAACAATGAGCAGTTCTTC. Amino acid sequence: CASSYVGQNNEQFF.

Regarding this clone: The sample contains more than one DNA sequence encoding this CDR3. The CDR3, as DNA: TGCGCCAGCAGCCAGGGACTAGCGGGAGTCGAGACCCAGTACTTC. Translating gives CASSQGLAGVETQYF. J is TRBJ2-5 and V is TRBV4-1; TRBD2 matches 14 bases. Germline V CDR1 and CDR2: MGHRA, YSYEKL. Trimming cost V 3 bases and J 5 bases; bases outside gene matches: 2. This CDR3 spans 15 amino acids.

This rearrangement joins TRBV7-2 to TRBJ1-6; the match to TRBD1 covers 9 bases. Looked up from germline, CDR1 is SGHTA and CDR2 is FQGNSA. The CDR3 is 15 residues long. V gave up 5 bases and J gave up 9 bases; unmatched junction bases: 8. The chain's CDR3 is CASSRGTGLSSPLHF. In nucleotides, the CDR3 is TGTGCCAGCAGCCGCGGGACAGGGTTGAGTTCACCCCTCCACTTT.

The rearrangement uses TRBV3-1 (or the pseudogene TRBV3-2) and TRBJ1-1; D might be TRBD1 (6 bases). V was clipped by 4 bases and J by 5 bases, with 17 bases between them. The germline CDR1 and CDR2 sequences are LGHDT and YNNKEL (reference sequence). The length of the CDR3 is 15 residues. Written as DNA, the CDR3 is TGTGCCAGCAGCCCGATCAACAGGGAGGGGACTGAAGCTTTCTTT. It is translated as CASSPINREGTEAFF.

This clone turned up a few times. The chain combines TRBV18 with TRBJ2-3; 9 bases are a match to TRBD2. Germline assignment: CDR1 KGHSH and CDR2 LQKENI. J gave up 0 bases and V 8 bases, and 3 bases lay outside the gene matches. This CDR3 has 14 residues. This chain's CDR3 is CASRLAASTDTQYF. In nucleotides, the CDR3 is TGTGCCAGCCGACTAGCGGCTAGCACAGATACGCAGTATTTT.

The CDR3 spells CASTREGGEKLFF. CDR3 sequence (DNA): TGTGCCAGCACCCGGGAGGGTGGGGAAAAACTGTTTTTT. V gene TRBV6-6 combines with J gene TRBJ1-4; D remains ambiguous. Germline CDR1 and CDR2: MNHNY and SVGAGI (reference sequence). CDR3 length: 13 residues. Trimming pared 7 bases from V and 8 bases from J, leaving 14 bases between.

J is TRBJ2-3 and V is TRBV3-1 (or the pseudogene TRBV3-2); 8 positions match TRBD2. After removal of 3 bases from V and 1 base from J, the junction contained 0 bases not matched to a gene. The length of the CDR3 is 14 residues. Germline V lookup: CDR1 LGHDT, CDR2 YNNKEL (reference sequence). The CDR3 nucleotides read TGTGCCAGCAGCCAGCGGGGGGGCACAGATACGCAGTATTTT. This encodes CASSQRGGTDTQYF.

The chain joins TRBV28 to TRBJ2-3; D uncertain. V was clipped by 8 bases and J by 0 bases, with 6 bases between them. CDR3 length: 12 amino acids. CDR1 is MDHEN and CDR2 is SYDVKM in the germline V gene. CDR3 coding DNA: TGTGCCAGCCGTTCTAGCACAGATACGCAGTATTTT. Translation gives CASRSSTDTQYF.

The chain is built from TRBV29-1 and TRBJ2-5; TRBD1 matches 9 bases. Trimming took 7 bases from V and 4 from J; bases not matched to a gene: 7. The CDR3 totals 13 residues. Germline-derived CDR1 and CDR2 are SQVTM and ANQGSEA. The CDR3 bases are TGCAGCGGATCCGGACAGGGGTCAGAGACCCAGTACTTC. Protein: CSGSGQGSETQYF.

CDR3 sequence (DNA): TGTGCCAGCAGCCTCGGGGGACAGGGGACCGGGGAGCTGTTTTTT. It translates to CASSLGGQGTGELFF. The V gene is TRBV5-4, the J gene TRBJ2-2, with 10 nucleotides matching TRBD1. The CDR3 consists of 15 residues. Germline CDR1 SGHNT, CDR2 YYREEE (reference sequence). Germline trimming cut 4 bases from V and 5 bases from J; bases unmatched to any gene: 5.

The J gene is TRBJ2-3, the V gene TRBV4-1; the match to TRBD2 covers 10 bases. This CDR3 contains 16 residues. The trim removed 0 bases at V and 4 bases at J, leaving 4 bases unmatched. The V gene's germline CDR1 is MGHRA and CDR2 YSYEKL. The CDR3 sequence: CASSQEGAGGSDTQYF. The DNA for the CDR3 is TGCGCCAGCAGCCAAGAAGGAGCGGGAGGGTCAGATACGCAGTATTTT.